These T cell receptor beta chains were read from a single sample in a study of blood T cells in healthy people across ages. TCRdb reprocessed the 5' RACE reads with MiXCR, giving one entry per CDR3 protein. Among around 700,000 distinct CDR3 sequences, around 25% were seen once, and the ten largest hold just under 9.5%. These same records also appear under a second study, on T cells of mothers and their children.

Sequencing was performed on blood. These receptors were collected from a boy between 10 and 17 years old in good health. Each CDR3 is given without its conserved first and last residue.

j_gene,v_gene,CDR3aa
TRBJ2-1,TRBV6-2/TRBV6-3,ASSSTGTGGNEQF
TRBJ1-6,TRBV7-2,ASSDGQLIRPPLH
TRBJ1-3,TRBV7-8,ASKGFIGREASGNTIY
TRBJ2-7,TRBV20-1,SALSPSVHYEQY
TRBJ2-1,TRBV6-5,ASSYWGQGKGEQF
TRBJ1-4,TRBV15,ATSRGDAREKLF
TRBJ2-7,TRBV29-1,SVFSPGESYEQY
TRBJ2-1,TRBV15,ATAGASNEQF
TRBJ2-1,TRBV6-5,ASSYSSGPNNEQF
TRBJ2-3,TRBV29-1,SVELYEAELDTQY
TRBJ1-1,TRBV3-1,ASSQGALLAF
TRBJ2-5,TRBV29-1,SVEDPRGWETQY
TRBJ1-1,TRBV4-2,ASSQELRTEAF
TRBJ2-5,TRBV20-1,SARKAGETQY
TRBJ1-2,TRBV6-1,ASSEGATGVFNYGYT
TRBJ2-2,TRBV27,ASCEWAGELF
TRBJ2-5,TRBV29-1,SVELAGVSEETQY
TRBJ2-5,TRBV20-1,SASGREGLEETQY
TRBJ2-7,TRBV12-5,ASVPPREVGYEQY
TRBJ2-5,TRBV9,ASSATVWETQY
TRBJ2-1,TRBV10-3,ATGTSGREGEQF
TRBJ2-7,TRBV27,ASSYGPKYEQY
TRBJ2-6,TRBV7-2,ASSPLQGNSGANVLT
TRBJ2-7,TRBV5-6,ASSSGTGNVYEQY
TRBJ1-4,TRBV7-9,ASSQRDRAEKLF
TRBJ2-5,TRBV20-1,SARGSRTGPRVQETQY
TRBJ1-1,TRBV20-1,SATRGLMNTEAF
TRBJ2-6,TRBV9,ASSDLRGANVLT
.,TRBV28,ASSLGPQNNEQF
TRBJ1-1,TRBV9,ASSPIDTLGTEAF
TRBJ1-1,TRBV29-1,SVEVGFDTEAF
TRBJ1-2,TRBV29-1,SVEAPPGEGYGYT
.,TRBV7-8,ASSLATSSSYNEQF
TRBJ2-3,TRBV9,ASSSSGTGGDTQY
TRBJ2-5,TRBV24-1,ATSDSGTGETQY
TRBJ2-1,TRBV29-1,SVDRGEDNEQF
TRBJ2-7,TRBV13,ASSLRGTGEQY
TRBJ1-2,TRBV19,ASVGGAAYTYGYT
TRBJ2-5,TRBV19,ASIGLGDRGLETQY
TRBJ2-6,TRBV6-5,ASSYSGGRVSAGANVLT
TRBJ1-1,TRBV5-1,ASSGTEANTEAF
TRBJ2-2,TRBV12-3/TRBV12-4,ASGVFGGELF
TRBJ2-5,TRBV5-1,ASSLALTSGSQETQY
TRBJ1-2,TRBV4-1,ASSQDGGLQGAVGYT
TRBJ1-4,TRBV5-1,ASSTGQTNEKLF
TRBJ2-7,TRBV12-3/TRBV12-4,ASSLVVGPKSEQY
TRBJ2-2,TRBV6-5,ASSYEGGPSGELF
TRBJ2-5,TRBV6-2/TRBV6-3,ASDDGLGVWETQY
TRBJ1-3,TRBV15,ATSTGTHSGNTIY
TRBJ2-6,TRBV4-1,ASSQERVTGANALT
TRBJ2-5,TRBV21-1,ASSKVGRTDQETQY
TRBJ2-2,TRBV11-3,ASSPEDANTGELF
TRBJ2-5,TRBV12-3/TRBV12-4,ASSLARGGSGTQY
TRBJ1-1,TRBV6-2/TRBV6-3,ASSTEGTLGTTEAF